The next 18 T cell receptor beta chains were all read from a single sample in a study of neurological immune-mediated disorders. TCRdb recomputed calls from the 5' RACE reads with MiXCR, one row per CDR3 protein. This sample has some 20,000 distinct CDR3 sequences, with 27% found just once. The sequencing input was PBMCs. These receptors originate from a man in his forties or fifties with HTLV-1-associated myelopathy (HAM/TSP).

The sample holds a few counts of this clonotype. The chain has TRBV29-1 and TRBJ2-7; TRBD1 might be the D (5 bases). The CDR3 has 13 amino acids. Trimming stripped 2 bases from V and 2 bases from J, with 10 bases between. Germline V gene sequence: CDR1 SQVTM, CDR2 ANQGSEA. The CDR3 loop is CSVEQGSAYEQYF. As DNA, the CDR3 is TGCAGCGTTGAACAGGGTTCGGCCTACGAGCAGTACTTC.

The rearrangement uses TRBV20-1 and TRBJ2-7; 9 bases are a match to TRBD2. Germline CDR1 and CDR2: DFQATT and SNEGSKA (reference sequence). The CDR3 length is 14 residues. V shed 4 bases, J shed 6 bases, and the junction held 10 bases outside the gene matches. The CDR3 loop is CSATPSGGIFEQYF. CDR3 sequence (DNA): TGCAGTGCTACCCCAAGCGGGGGGATCTTCGAGCAGTACTTC.

The chain couples TRBV10-1 to TRBJ2-7, with D possibly matching TRBD2 (6 bases). The CDR3 sequence is 13 residues long. The V gene's germline CDR1 is WNHNN and CDR2 SYGVQD (reference sequence). Trimming took 0 bases from V and 7 from J, leaving 10 bases between them. CDR3 amino acids: CASSESVGGEQYF. The CDR3, as DNA: TGCGCCAGCAGTGAGTCGGTTGGAGGGGAGCAGTACTTC.

This clonotype was counted a few times. V usage is TRBV18 and J usage is TRBJ2-1, with D hard to call. With 5 bases removed from V and 2 bases from J, the gap between germline ends came to 13 bases. The CDR3 is 15 amino acids. Germline V gives CDR1 KGHSH, CDR2 LQKENI. The CDR3 bases are TGTGCCAGCTCATTCACGAAGAACACCTACAATGAGCAGTTCTTC. Its translation: CASSFTKNTYNEQFF. The full variable domain, with the rest looked up from reference TRBV18 and TRBJ2-1, is NAGVMQNPRHLVRRRGQEARLRCSPMKGHSHVYWYRQLPEEGLKFMVYLQKENIIDESGMPKERFSAEFPKEGPSILRIQQVVRGDSAAYFCASSFTKNTYNEQFFGPGTRLTVL.

The chain employs TRBV5-1 and TRBJ2-1; D is unresolved. This CDR3 spans 13 amino acids. CDR1 is SGHRS, CDR2 YFSETQ, per germline. The germline V and J ends were trimmed by 0 bases and 7 bases, with 8 bases remaining between them. This CDR3 is CASSLALGNEQFF. DNA for the CDR3: TGCGCCAGCAGCTTGGCCCTGGGTAATGAGCAGTTCTTC.

This chain joins TRBV5-1 and TRBJ2-3; maybe TRBD1 (5 bases). With 7 bases removed from V and 8 bases from J, the gap between germline ends came to 17 bases. This CDR3 contains 13 residues. Germline CDR1 is SGHRS and CDR2 is YFSETQ. DNA for the CDR3: TGCGCCAGCGAGACAGAGTCCGCCGGTACGCAGTATTTT. It encodes CASETESAGTQYF.

This clonotype has a count of ten or more. In DNA form, the CDR3 reads TGCGCCAGCGACGGATCACCCTCTGGAAACACCATATATTTT. It is translated as CASDGSPSGNTIYF. V gene TRBV5-1 combines with J gene TRBJ1-3; D call uncertain. V was shortened by 7 bases and J by 0 bases, with 11 bases between the two germline ends. The germline gives CDR1 SGHRS, CDR2 YFSETQ. This CDR3 has 14 residues.

The chain joins TRBV7-3 to TRBJ2-3, with D maybe TRBD2 (6 bases). Trimming pared 1 base from V and 2 bases from J, leaving 19 bases between. Germline V lookup: CDR1 SGHTA, CDR2 FQGTGA. The CDR3 has 18 amino acids. CDR3 bases: TGTGCCAGCAGCTTAAGGGTCGGCGGCGGGGCACCCACAGATACGCAGTATTTT. Its translation is CASSLRVGGGAPTDTQYF.

This clonotype was recorded at least ten times. This chain uses TRBV12-3 or TRBV12-4 with TRBJ2-3, with D hard to call. V was trimmed by 4 bases and J by 5 bases, leaving 13 bases between them. The CDR3 length is 14 residues. The CDR3 nucleotides read TGTGCCAGCAGTTCCTCCTTGACGGAAGATACGCAGTATTTT. Translation gives CASSSSLTEDTQYF.

The gene calls are TRBV20-1 and TRBJ2-6, with D tentatively TRBD1 (6 bases). The germline V gene encodes CDR1 DFQATT and CDR2 SNEGSKA (reference sequence). The V end was cut by 5 bases, the J end by 2 bases, with 10 bases between. This CDR3 comprises 14 residues. The CDR3 loop reads CSAVRTAGANVLTF. In DNA, the CDR3 is TGCAGTGCTGTTCGGACAGCTGGGGCCAACGTCCTGACTTTC.

The gene calls are TRBV4-3 and TRBJ2-2; D not resolved. The germline gives CDR1 LGHNA, CDR2 YSLEER. The CDR3 is 12 residues long. Trimming removed 5 bases at V and 6 bases at J, with 7 bases between. The chain's CDR3 is CASSGFSGELFF. In nucleotides, the CDR3 is TGCGCCAGCAGCGGGTTTTCCGGGGAGCTGTTTTTT.

This clonotype was detected only once. The rearrangement joins TRBV3-1 to TRBJ2-5; 8 bases agree with TRBD2. Germline V gives CDR1 LGHDT, CDR2 YNNKEL (reference sequence). J gave up 5 bases and V 1 base, and 6 bases lay outside the gene matches. The CDR3 totals 15 residues. The CDR3 nucleotides are TGTGCCAGCAGCCAAGTTGCGGGACTAGGGGAGACCCAGTACTTC. Its protein is CASSQVAGLGETQYF.

This clonotype has ten or more counts. The chain combines TRBV5-4 with TRBJ2-5; D could derive from TRBD1 or TRBD2 (5 bases each). V dropped 3 bases and J dropped 5 bases, with 11 bases sitting between them. Germline-derived CDR1 and CDR2 are SGHNT and YYREEE (reference sequence). The length of the CDR3 is 13 residues. CDR3 loop: CASSSPGAETQYF. In nucleotides, the CDR3 is TGTGCCAGCAGCTCCCCCGGGGCGGAGACCCAGTACTTC.

This chain joins TRBV27 and TRBJ1-6; 7 nucleotides align to TRBD1. CDR1 and CDR2 from the germline V gene are MNHEY and SMNVEV (reference sequence). The J segment lost 10 bases and the V segment lost 3 bases, leaving 6 bases of the junction unmatched. The CDR3 covers 14 residues. DNA for the CDR3: TGTGCCAGCAGTTTTACAGGGGTCAGATCACCCCTCCACTTT. Translation: CASSFTGVRSPLHF.

Only a few counts were recorded for this clonotype. The V call is TRBV20-1, the J call TRBJ2-1, with TRBD2 matching over 9 bases. Germline-derived CDR1 and CDR2 are DFQATT and SNEGSKA (reference sequence). CDR3 length: 17 residues. The V gene end was trimmed by 3 bases and the J gene end by 3 bases; junction bases not matched to a gene: 12. In nucleotides, the CDR3 is TGCAGTGCTAGTGGAGCGGGGGGCCATCTTATCTACAATGAGCAGTTCTTC. Translating gives CSASGAGGHLIYNEQFF.

This clonotype was observed a handful of times. This rearrangement joins TRBV13 to TRBJ1-1, with 8 bases identical to TRBD1. V shed 3 bases, J shed 3 bases, and the junction held 0 bases outside the gene matches. The CDR3 runs to 13 residues. Germline V gene sequence: CDR1 PRHDT, CDR2 FYEKMQ (reference sequence). DNA for the CDR3: TGTGCCAGCAGCTTGGACAGGGACACTGAAGCTTTCTTT. It encodes CASSLDRDTEAFF.

The chain has TRBV7-2 and TRBJ2-5, with D maybe TRBD1 (5 bases). V lost 5 bases and J 2 bases, leaving 9 bases between the germline ends. Germline CDR1 SGHTA, CDR2 FQGNSA. CDR3 size: 13 residues. CDR3 coding DNA: TGTGCCAGCAGCCCGACAGCACAAGAGACCCAGTACTTC. It is translated as CASSPTAQETQYF.

In its sample, this clonotype was seen a few times. J is TRBJ2-7 and V is TRBV7-2; D might be TRBD1 (6 bases). The germline V gene has CDR1 SGHTA and CDR2 FQGNSA. The CDR3 is 14 amino acids. Deletions cut 5 bases from V and 7 bases from J, with 18 bases between. In DNA form, the CDR3 reads TGTGCCAGCAGCACAGGGTCCCAATCCGGGGAGCAGTACTTC. Translating it yields CASSTGSQSGEQYF.